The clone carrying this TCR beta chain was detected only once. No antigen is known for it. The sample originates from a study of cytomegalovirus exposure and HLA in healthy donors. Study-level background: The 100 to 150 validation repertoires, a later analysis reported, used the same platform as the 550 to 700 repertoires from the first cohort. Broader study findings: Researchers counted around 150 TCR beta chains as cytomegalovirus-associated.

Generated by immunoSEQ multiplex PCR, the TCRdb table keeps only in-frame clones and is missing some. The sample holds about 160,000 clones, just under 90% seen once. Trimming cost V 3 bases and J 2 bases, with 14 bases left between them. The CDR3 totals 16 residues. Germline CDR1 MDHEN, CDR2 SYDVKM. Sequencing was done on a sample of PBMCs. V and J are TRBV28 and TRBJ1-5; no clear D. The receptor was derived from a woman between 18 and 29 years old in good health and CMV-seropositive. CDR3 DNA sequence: TGTGCCAGCAGTTTGGTCGGGATGGCGGGCAATCAGCCCCAGCATTTT. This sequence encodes CASSLVGMAGNQPQHF. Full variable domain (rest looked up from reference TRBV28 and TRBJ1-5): DVKVTQSSRYLVKRTGEKVFLECVQDMDHENMFWYRQDPGLGLRLIYFSYDVKMKEKGDIPEGYSVSREKKERFSLILESASTNQTSMYLCASSLVGMAGNQPQHFGDGTRLSIL.